This TCR beta chain was observed in a study of response to subunit inactivated influenza vaccine. V was pared by 0 bases and J by 3 bases, with 13 bases of the junction left unmatched. This CDR3 region has 18 residues. Germline CDR1 and CDR2: DFQATT and SNEGSKA (reference sequence). TCRdb reprocessed the RT-PCR reads with MiXCR, giving one entry per CDR3 protein. This table holds about 520,000 distinct CDR3 sequences, approximately 24% found once. The receptor's source is a man aged 45-65 years who received an inactivated influenza vaccine. The sample was CD4+ T cells sorted from PBMCs, taken about 5 days after vaccination. The rearrangement links TRBV20-1 to TRBJ2-5; 10 bases are a match to TRBD2. CDR3 region: CSARERGWSGRGKETQYF. CDR3 coding DNA: TGCAGTGCTAGAGAAAGAGGTTGGAGCGGGAGGGGAAAAGAGACCCAGTACTTC.